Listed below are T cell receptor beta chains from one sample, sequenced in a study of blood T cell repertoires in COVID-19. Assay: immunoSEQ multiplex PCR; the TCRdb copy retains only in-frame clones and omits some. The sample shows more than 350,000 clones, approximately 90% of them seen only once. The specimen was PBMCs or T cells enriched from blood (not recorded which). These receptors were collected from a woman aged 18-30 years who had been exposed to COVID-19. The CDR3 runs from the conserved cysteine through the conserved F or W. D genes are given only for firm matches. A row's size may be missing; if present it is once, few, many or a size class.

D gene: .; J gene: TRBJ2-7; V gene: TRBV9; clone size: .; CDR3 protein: CASSPEEESVGDSYEQYF; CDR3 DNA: TGTGCCAGCAGCCCCGAGGAAGAGTCGGTAGGGGACTCCTACGAGCAGTACTTC
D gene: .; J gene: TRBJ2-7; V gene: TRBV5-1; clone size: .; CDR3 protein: CASSNPRGELSYEQYF; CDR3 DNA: TGCGCCAGCAGCAACCCCAGGGGCGAACTCTCCTACGAGCAGTACTTC
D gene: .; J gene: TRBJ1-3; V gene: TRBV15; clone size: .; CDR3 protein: CATSRDVATGNTIYF; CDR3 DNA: TGTGCCACCAGCAGAGATGTGGCCACTGGAAACACCATATATTTT
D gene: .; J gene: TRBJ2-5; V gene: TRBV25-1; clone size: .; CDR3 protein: CASSPGRETQYF; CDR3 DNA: TGTGCCAGCAGTCCAGGGCGAGAGACCCAGTACTTC
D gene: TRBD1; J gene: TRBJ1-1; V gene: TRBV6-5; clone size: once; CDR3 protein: CASSFDRTGDTEAFF; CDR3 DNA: TGTGCCAGCAGTTTCGATCGTACAGGGGACACTGAAGCTTTCTTT
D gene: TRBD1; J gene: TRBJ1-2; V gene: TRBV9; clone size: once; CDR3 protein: CASSVGQGYGYTF; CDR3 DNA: TGTGCCAGCAGCGTAGGACAGGGTTATGGCTACACCTTC
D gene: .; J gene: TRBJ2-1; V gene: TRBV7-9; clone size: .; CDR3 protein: CASSLSAGFNEQFF; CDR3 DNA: TGTGCCAGCAGCTTATCGGCAGGGTTCAATGAGCAGTTCTTC
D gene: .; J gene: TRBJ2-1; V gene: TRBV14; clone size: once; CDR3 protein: CASSQDILASPEQFF; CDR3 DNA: TGTGCCAGCAGCCAAGATATTTTAGCTTCCCCTGAGCAGTTCTTC
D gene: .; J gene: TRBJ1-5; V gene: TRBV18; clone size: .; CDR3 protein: CASSDGGGNQPQHF; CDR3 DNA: TGTGCCAGCTCTGACGGGGGTGGCAATCAGCCCCAGCATTTT
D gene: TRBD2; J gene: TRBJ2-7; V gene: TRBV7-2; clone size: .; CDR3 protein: CASSLDRTSSYEQYF; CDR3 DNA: TGTGCCAGCAGCTTAGATAGGACTAGCTCCTACGAGCAGTACTTC
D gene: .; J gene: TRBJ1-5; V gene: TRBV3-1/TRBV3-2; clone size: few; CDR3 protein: CASSPSGGINQPQHF; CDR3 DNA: TGTGCCAGCAGTCCCTCTGGGGGGATTAATCAGCCCCAGCATTTT
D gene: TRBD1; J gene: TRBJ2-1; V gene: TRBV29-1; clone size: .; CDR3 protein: CSVPPTGDYNEQFF; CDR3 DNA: TGCAGCGTTCCTCCGACAGGGGACTACAATGAGCAGTTCTTC
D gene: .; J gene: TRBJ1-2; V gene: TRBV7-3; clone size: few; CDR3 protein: CASSAPVGGGVYGYTF; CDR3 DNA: TGTGCCAGCAGCGCTCCCGTGGGGGGAGGAGTCTATGGCTACACCTTC
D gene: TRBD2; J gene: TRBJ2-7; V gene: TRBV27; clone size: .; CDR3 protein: CASSLRGDYEQYF; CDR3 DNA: TGTGCCAGCAGTTTACGGGGGGACTACGAGCAGTACTTC
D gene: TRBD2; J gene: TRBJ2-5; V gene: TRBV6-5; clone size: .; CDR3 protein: CASSYTSGETQYF; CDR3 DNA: TGTGCCAGCAGTTACACTAGCGGGGAGACCCAGTACTTC
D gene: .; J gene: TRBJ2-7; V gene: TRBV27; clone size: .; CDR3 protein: CASSLGGSYEQYF; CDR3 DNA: TGTGCCAGCAGTTTAGGAGGTAGCTACGAGCAGTACTTC
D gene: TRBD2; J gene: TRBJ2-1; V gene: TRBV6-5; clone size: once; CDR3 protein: CASIPTSGGNNEQFF; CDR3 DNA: TGTGCCAGCATCCCGACTAGCGGGGGGAACAATGAGCAGTTCTTC
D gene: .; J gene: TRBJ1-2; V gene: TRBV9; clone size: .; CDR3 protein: CASSVGWERSGYTF; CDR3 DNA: TGTGCCAGCAGCGTAGGGTGGGAGCGGAGTGGCTACACCTTC
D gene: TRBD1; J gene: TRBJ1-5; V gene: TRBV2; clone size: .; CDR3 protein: CASSDGTGSFQPQHF; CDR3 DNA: TGTGCCAGCAGTGACGGGACAGGGTCTTTTCAGCCCCAGCATTTT
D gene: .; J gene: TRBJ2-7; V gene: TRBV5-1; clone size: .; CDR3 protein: CASSLAPGTNNEQYF; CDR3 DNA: TGCGCCAGCAGCTTGGCCCCCGGGACAAATAACGAGCAGTACTTC
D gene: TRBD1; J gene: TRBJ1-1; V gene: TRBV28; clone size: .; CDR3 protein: CASSPRQGASITEAFF; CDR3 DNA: TGTGCCAGCAGCCCTAGACAGGGGGCGTCTATCACTGAAGCTTTCTTT
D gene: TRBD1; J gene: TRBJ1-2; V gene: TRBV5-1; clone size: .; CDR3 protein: CASSIGQGAQYGYTF; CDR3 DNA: TGCGCCAGCAGCATTGGACAGGGGGCCCAGTATGGCTACACCTTC
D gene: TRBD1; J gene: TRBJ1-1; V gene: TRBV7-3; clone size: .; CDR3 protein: CASSLGQSPYTEAFF; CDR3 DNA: TGTGCCAGCAGCTTGGGACAGTCGCCCTACACTGAAGCTTTCTTT
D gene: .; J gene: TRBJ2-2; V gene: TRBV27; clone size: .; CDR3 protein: CASSWWRADTGELFF; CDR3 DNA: TGTGCCAGCAGTTGGTGGCGGGCGGACACCGGGGAGCTGTTTTTT
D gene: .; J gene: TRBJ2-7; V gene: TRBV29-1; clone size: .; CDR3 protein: CSARSRAGLGEQYF; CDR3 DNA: TGCAGCGCCCGATCGAGGGCGGGCTTAGGCGAGCAGTACTTC
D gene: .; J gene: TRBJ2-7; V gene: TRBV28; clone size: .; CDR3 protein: CASSIFSGSDPYEQYF; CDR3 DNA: TGTGCCAGCAGTATCTTTTCGGGGAGCGACCCCTACGAGCAGTACTTC
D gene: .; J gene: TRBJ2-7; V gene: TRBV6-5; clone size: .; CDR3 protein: CASSPQGLSSYEQYF; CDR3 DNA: TGTGCCAGCAGCCCCCAGGGGCTGAGCTCCTACGAGCAGTACTTC
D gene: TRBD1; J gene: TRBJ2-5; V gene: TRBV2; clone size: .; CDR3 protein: CASSDSGGPGTQYF; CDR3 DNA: TGTGCCAGCAGTGATTCAGGGGGCCCGGGGACCCAGTACTTC
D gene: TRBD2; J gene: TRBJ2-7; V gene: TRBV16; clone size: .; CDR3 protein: CASSPLIGLAGGPGEQYF; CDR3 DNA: TGTGCCAGCAGCCCCCTAATTGGACTAGCGGGAGGGCCGGGCGAGCAGTACTTC
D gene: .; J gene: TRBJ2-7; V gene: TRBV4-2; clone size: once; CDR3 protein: CASSQEAGSTAYEQYF; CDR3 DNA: TGTGCCAGCAGCCAAGAAGCTGGTAGCACGGCGTACGAGCAGTACTTC
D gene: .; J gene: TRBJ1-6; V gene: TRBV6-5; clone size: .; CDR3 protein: CASSVYNSPLHF; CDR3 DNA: TGTGCCAGCAGCGTTTATAATTCACCCCTCCACTTT
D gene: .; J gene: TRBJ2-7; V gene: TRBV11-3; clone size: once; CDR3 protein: CASSLTQGYEQYF; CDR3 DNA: TGTGCCAGCAGCTTAACACAGGGCTACGAGCAGTACTTC
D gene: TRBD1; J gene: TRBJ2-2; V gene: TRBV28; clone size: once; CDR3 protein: CASSFWGQGGNGELFF; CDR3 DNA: TGTGCCAGCAGTTTCTGGGGACAGGGAGGAAACGGGGAGCTGTTTTTT
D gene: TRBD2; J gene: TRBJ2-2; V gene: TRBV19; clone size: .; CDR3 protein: CASSIDKVAGYTGELFF; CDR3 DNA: TGTGCCAGTAGTATAGATAAGGTAGCGGGATACACCGGGGAGCTGTTTTTT
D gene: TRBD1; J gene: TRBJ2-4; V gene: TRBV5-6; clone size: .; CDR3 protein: CASSLLTGGFADIQYF; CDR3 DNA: TGTGCCAGCAGCTTGCTGACAGGGGGCTTTGCGGACATTCAGTACTTC
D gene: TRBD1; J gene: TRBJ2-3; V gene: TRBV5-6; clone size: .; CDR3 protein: CASSFWTGGTDTQYF; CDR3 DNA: TGTGCCAGCAGCTTCTGGACAGGCGGCACAGATACGCAGTATTTT
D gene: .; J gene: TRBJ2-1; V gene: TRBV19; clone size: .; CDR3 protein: CASSINSNEQFF; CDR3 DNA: TGTGCCAGTAGTATCAACTCGAATGAGCAGTTCTTC
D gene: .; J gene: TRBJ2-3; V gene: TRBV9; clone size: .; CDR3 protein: CASSGGIKTDTQYF; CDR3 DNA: TGTGCCAGCAGCGGCGGGATAAAGACAGATACGCAGTATTTT